Shown below are 21 T cell receptor beta chains from a single sample sequenced in a study of response to subunit inactivated influenza vaccine. TCRdb passed the RT-PCR reads through MiXCR, listing each CDR3 protein once. Among some 800,000 distinct CDR3 sequences listed, around 20% were seen once. The starting material was PBMCs from blood, obtained around 5 days after vaccination. The receptors were sampled from a man between 45 and 60 years old who received an inactivated influenza vaccine.

The genes are TRBV20-1 and TRBJ2-7; 13 nucleotides line up with TRBD2. J was trimmed by 9 bases and V by 3 bases; bases with no gene match: 5. Germline lookup yields CDR1 DFQATT and CDR2 SNEGSKA (reference sequence). The CDR3 loop spans 13 amino acids. DNA of the CDR3: TGCAGTGCTAGGGGACTAGCGGGGAACGGGCAGTACTTC. This gives the protein CSARGLAGNGQYF.

The rearrangement links TRBV6-2 or TRBV6-3 to TRBJ2-3, with TRBD2 identical over 9 bases. Per germline, CDR1 MNHEY and CDR2 SVGEGT. The V and J ends lost 7 bases and 2 bases, in that order; junction bases with no gene match: 16. This CDR3 contains 18 residues. CDR3 sequence: CASTSHRGTSRFTDTQYF. CDR3 coding DNA: TGTGCCAGCACTTCCCATCGGGGGACTAGCCGATTCACAGATACGCAGTATTTT.

The sample holds many counts of this clonotype. This chain connects TRBV29-1 to TRBJ2-6; D is unclear. Germline loops: CDR1 SQVTM, CDR2 ANQGSEA. This CDR3 region has 15 residues. The germline V and J ends were trimmed by 4 bases and 0 bases, with 10 bases remaining between them. In nucleotides, the CDR3 is TGCAGCGTTGGCGATCGTCGCTCTGGGGCCAACGTCCTGACTTTC. Protein sequence: CSVGDRRSGANVLTF.

The V call is TRBV7-3, the J call TRBJ2-1; 8 bases map to TRBD2. J gave up 7 bases and V 2 bases, and 4 bases lay outside the gene matches. The CDR3 covers 14 residues. The germline V gene encodes CDR1 SGHTA and CDR2 FQGTGA. The CDR3 is CASSLLPSGNEQFF. The CDR3 bases are TGTGCCAGCAGCTTATTGCCTAGCGGGAATGAGCAGTTCTTC.

The gene calls are TRBV7-6 and TRBJ2-3; no reliable D call. V gave up 2 bases and J gave up 3 bases, with 12 bases separating them. CDR1 and CDR2 (germline): SGHVS, FNYEAQ. This CDR3 has 15 amino acids. The chain's CDR3 is CASSLSSLVTDTQYF. Here the CDR3 DNA reads TGTGCCAGCAGCTTATCCTCTTTAGTGACAGATACGCAGTATTTT.

The chain recombines TRBV20-1 with TRBJ2-1; 12 bases line up with TRBD2. Germline loops: CDR1 DFQATT, CDR2 SNEGSKA (reference sequence). The CDR3 runs 14 residues. After removal of 3 bases from V and 9 bases from J, the junction contained 6 bases not matched to a gene. The CDR3 nucleotides are TGCAGTGCTAGCGGACTAGCGGGGTTGAGTGAGCAGTTCTTC. Residues: CSASGLAGLSEQFF.

The V and J genes are TRBV28 and TRBJ2-7; TRBD2 matches 11 bases. V was clipped by 3 bases and J by 4 bases; unmatched bases: 11. The CDR3 spans 17 residues. Per germline, CDR1 MDHEN and CDR2 SYDVKM. CDR3 protein: CASSFMVTGLADYEQYF. CDR3 DNA sequence: TGTGCCAGCAGTTTCATGGTAACGGGACTAGCGGATTACGAGCAGTACTTC.

This clonotype was seen more than once but under ten times. The chain links TRBV28 to TRBJ1-1, with a tentative D call TRBD1 (5 bases). The CDR3 has 14 residues. Germline CDR1 reads MDHEN; CDR2 reads SYDVKM. The germline V and J ends were trimmed by 2 bases and 11 bases, with 18 bases remaining between them. CDR3 protein: CASSLPRDRNSAFF. The CDR3 nucleotides read TGTGCCAGCAGTTTACCCCGGGACCGCAATTCCGCTTTCTTT.

There are a few counts of this clonotype. The rearrangement joins TRBV20-1 to TRBJ2-5, with D possibly TRBD2 on 6 matching bases. Germline assignment: CDR1 DFQATT and CDR2 SNEGSKA (reference sequence). V was cut by 3 bases and J by 4 bases, with 12 bases left in between. The CDR3 sequence is 13 residues long. CDR3 nucleotide sequence: TGCAGTGCTAGTGCGGGGTCCCGAGAGACCCAGTACTTC. Residues: CSASAGSRETQYF.

This clonotype showed up many times. CDR3 loop: CSVKTGGNTGELFF. The CDR3 DNA follows: TGCAGCGTTAAGACAGGAGGGAACACCGGGGAGCTGTTTTTT. The chain employs TRBV29-1 and TRBJ2-2; tentative D call: TRBD1 (6 bases). The germline V gene has CDR1 SQVTM and CDR2 ANQGSEA. The CDR3 length is 14 residues. V lost 5 bases, J lost 1 base, and 11 bases lay in between.

This clonotype was detected a few times. A much larger clone is a single base away; this may be a read error. The V call is TRBV13, the J call TRBJ2-5; D is undetermined. This CDR3 comprises 11 residues. The germline V and J ends were trimmed by 2 bases and 6 bases, with 4 bases remaining between them. Germline-derived CDR1 and CDR2 are PRHDT and FYEKMQ (reference sequence). CDR3 residues: CASSLWKTQYF. CDR3 nucleotides: TGTGCCAGCAGCTTATGGAAGACCCAGTACTTC.

This chain links TRBV7-8 with TRBJ1-4, with no clear D. This CDR3 comprises 15 residues. Trimming pared 0 bases from V and 4 bases from J, leaving 9 bases between. Germline V gene sequence: CDR1 SGHVS, CDR2 FQNEAQ. The CDR3 nucleotides are TGTGCCAGCAGCTTAGCGGGCCAGGATAATGAAAAACTGTTTTTT. This gives the protein CASSLAGQDNEKLFF.

This clonotype was recorded many times. This chain links TRBV3-1 with TRBJ2-5, with D possibly being TRBD1 or TRBD2 (6 bases each). Germline V gene data show CDR1 as LGHDT and CDR2 as YNNKEL (reference sequence). V dropped 6 bases and J dropped 9 bases, with 14 bases sitting between them. This CDR3 comprises 12 residues. The CDR3 reads CASRGERGAQYF. As DNA, the CDR3 is TGTGCCAGCAGGGGAGAGAGGGGGGCCCAGTACTTC.

This clonotype has just a few counts. The rearrangement joins TRBV5-5 to TRBJ1-4; D remains ambiguous. The V gene lost 0 bases and the J gene lost 3 bases, with 9 bases spanning the gap. Germline values: CDR1 SGHKS, CDR2 YYEKEE (reference sequence). CDR3 length: 15 amino acids. The DNA of the CDR3 is TGTGCCAGCAGCTTGGAACGCGCCGCTAATGAAAAACTGTTTTTT. Protein sequence: CASSLERAANEKLFF.

The CDR3 DNA follows: TGTGCCAGCAGCCGAGAGACAGGCCCTGGGAGTGAAAAACTGTTTTTT. The encoded protein is CASSRETGPGSEKLFF. This rearrangement joins TRBV3-1 to TRBJ1-4; possible D gene TRBD1, 6 bases. The CDR3 spans 16 residues. From germline, CDR1 is LGHDT and CDR2 YNNKEL (reference sequence). Between the trimmed V and J ends, which lost 4 bases and 7 bases, there was a span of 19 bases.

The CDR3 bases are TGTGCCAGCAGTGAAGCACAGGCTAATTCCTATGGCTACACCTTC. Protein product: CASSEAQANSYGYTF. The genes are TRBV6-1 and TRBJ1-2; tentatively, D is TRBD1 (5 bases). The CDR3 runs 15 residues. Between the trimmed V and J ends, which lost 0 bases and 4 bases, there was a span of 12 bases. Germline V gene data show CDR1 as MNHNS and CDR2 as SASEGT.

This sequence joins TRBV20-1 and TRBJ2-3; D not resolved. This CDR3 region has 16 residues. V shed 0 bases and J shed 2 bases, with 15 bases lying between them. Per germline, CDR1 DFQATT and CDR2 SNEGSKA (reference sequence). In DNA, the CDR3 is TGCAGTGCTAGAGATCCCCAGCGAGACCCCACAGATACGCAGTATTTT. Its translation is CSARDPQRDPTDTQYF.

V usage is TRBV4-3 and J usage is TRBJ2-7; TRBD2 aligns across 9 bases. Germline V CDR1 and CDR2: LGHNA, YSLEER. This CDR3 contains 15 residues. Trimming took 0 bases from V and 6 from J; bases not matched to a gene: 6. CDR3 nucleotide sequence: TGCGCCAGCAGCCAAGACCTGGGACTAGCCTCCGAGCAGTACTTC. Its protein is CASSQDLGLASEQYF.

This sequence joins TRBV7-9 and TRBJ1-2; D unclear. The CDR3 runs 15 residues. Trimming left V 5 bases short and J 8 bases short, with 21 bases between. Germline CDR1 reads SEHNR; CDR2 reads FQNEAQ (reference sequence). CDR3 coding DNA: TGTGCCAGCAGCATAGAGAATTTGGGTCCAGGCGGCTACACCTTC. As protein: CASSIENLGPGGYTF. Based on the CDR3 plus reference TRBV7-9 and TRBJ1-2, the full variable domain is DTGVSQNPRHKITKRGQNVTFRCDPISEHNRLYWYRQTLGQGPEFLTYFQNEAQLEKSRLLSDRFSAERPKGSFSTLEIQRTEQGDSAMYLCASSIENLGPGGYTFGSGTRLTVV.

The chain recombines TRBV2 with TRBJ1-1; possibly TRBD1 for D (5 bases). The CDR3 extends over 13 amino acids. V gave up 4 bases and J gave up 5 bases, with 11 bases separating them. The germline gives CDR1 SNHLY, CDR2 FYNNEI. The DNA of the CDR3 is TGTGCCAGCAGTGGCGGGCGGGGGACTGAAGCTTTCTTT. Protein: CASSGGRGTEAFF.

This clonotype was found many times. The chain recombines TRBV6-1 with TRBJ1-5; D uncertain. The CDR3 is made up of 15 amino acids. Trimming removed 3 bases from V and 7 bases from J, with 16 bases in between. From germline, CDR1 is MNHNS and CDR2 SASEGT. CDR3 loop: CASSDSFGQGQPQHF. The CDR3 nucleotides are TGTGCCAGCAGTGATTCTTTCGGTCAAGGACAGCCCCAGCATTTT.